The next 2 T cell receptor beta chains were all read from a single sample in a study of CD8 T cells in ankylosing spondylitis. TCRdb reprocessed the 5' RACE reads with MiXCR, giving one entry per CDR3 protein. Of under 200,000 distinct CDR3 sequences listed, roughly 11% were seen once; the top ten hold almost 30%. The sequencing sample was made of blood, either unsorted or a sorted T cell fraction (not recorded which). The receptor set was obtained from a male donor with ankylosing spondylitis or in good health (not recorded which).

This clonotype came up many times. The chain employs TRBV4-1 and TRBJ2-3; D perhaps matches TRBD2 (5 bases). Trimming took 0 bases from V and 2 from J, leaving 15 bases between them. Looked up from germline, CDR1 is MGHRA and CDR2 is YSYEKL. This CDR3 has 17 residues. CDR3 coding DNA: TGCGCCAGCAGCCAAGATTCCGAAATAGCGTCCACAGATACGCAGTATTTT. Its translation: CASSQDSEIASTDTQYF.

This clonotype was detected only a few times. The rearrangement uses TRBV20-1 and TRBJ2-3; perhaps TRBD2 as D (5 bases). Germline V CDR1 and CDR2: DFQATT, SNEGSKA (reference sequence). There are 13 residues in the CDR3. Trimming pared 3 bases from V and 5 bases from J, leaving 12 bases between. CDR3 region: CSASRLAGDTQYF. The CDR3 coding sequence is TGCAGTGCTAGTAGGCTAGCAGGAGATACGCAGTATTTT.